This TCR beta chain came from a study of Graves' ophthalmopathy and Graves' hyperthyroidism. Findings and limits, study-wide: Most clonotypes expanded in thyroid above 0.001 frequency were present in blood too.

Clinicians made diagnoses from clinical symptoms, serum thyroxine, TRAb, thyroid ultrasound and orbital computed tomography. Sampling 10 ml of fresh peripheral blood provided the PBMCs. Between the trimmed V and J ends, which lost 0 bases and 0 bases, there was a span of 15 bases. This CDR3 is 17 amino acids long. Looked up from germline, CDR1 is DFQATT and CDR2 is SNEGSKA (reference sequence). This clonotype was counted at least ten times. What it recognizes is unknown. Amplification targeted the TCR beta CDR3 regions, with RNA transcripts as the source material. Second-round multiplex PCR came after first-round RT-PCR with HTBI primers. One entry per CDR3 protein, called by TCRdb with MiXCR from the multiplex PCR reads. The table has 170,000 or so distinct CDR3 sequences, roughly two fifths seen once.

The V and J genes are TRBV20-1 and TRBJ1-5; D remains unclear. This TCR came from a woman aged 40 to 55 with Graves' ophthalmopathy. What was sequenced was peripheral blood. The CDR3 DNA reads TGCAGTGCTAGAGAACCCCTGAGACTAGATAGCAATCAGCCCCAGCATTTT. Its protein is CSAREPLRLDSNQPQHF.